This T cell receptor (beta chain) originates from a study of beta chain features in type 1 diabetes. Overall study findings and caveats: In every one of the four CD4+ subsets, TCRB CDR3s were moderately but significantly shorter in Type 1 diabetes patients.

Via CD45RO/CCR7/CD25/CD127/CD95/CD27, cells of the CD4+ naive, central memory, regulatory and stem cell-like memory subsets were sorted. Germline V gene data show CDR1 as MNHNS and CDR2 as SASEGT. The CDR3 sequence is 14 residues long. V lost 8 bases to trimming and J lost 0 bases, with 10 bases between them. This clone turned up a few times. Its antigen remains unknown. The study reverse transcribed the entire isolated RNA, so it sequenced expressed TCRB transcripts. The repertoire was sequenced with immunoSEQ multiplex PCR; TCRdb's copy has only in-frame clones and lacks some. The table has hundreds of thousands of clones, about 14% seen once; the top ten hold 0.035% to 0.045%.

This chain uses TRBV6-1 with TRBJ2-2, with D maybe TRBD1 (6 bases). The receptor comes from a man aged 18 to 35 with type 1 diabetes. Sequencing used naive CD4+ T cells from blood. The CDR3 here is CASRQVANTGELFF. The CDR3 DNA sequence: TGTGCCAGCCGACAGGTCGCGAACACCGGGGAGCTGTTTTTT.